This T cell receptor beta chain was profiled in a study of blood T cells in healthy people across ages. The study, taken as a whole, reports: Roughly linearly, TCR beta diversity per million T cells fell as age increased. In long-lived donors, naive CD4+ cell counts and diversity exceeded those of aged donors.

Researchers collected roughly 10 milliliters of peripheral blood from every single donor. Primed by a sample-barcoded 5' primer and a J-beta primer mix, a second PCR proceeded for about 6 to 11 cycles. Via MiXCR, TCRdb re-called the 5' RACE reads, giving one row per CDR3 protein. The profile shows fewer than 2,000,000 distinct CDR3 sequences, about 39% of them singletons. Comment on this clonotype: Its antigen remains unidentified.

The germline CDR1 and CDR2 sequences are LNHDA and SQIVND (reference sequence). The CDR3 extends over 16 amino acids. V lost 5 bases, J lost 6 bases, and 13 bases stayed unmatched. The receptor's source is a human donor in good health. Material: blood. This chain connects TRBV19 to TRBJ2-1; 7 bases match TRBD1. The CDR3 sequence is CASSPNRQGPRNEQFF. As DNA, the CDR3 is TGTGCCAGTAGTCCCAATCGACAGGGCCCTCGCAATGAGCAGTTCTTC.